The 8 T cell receptor beta chains presented below share a single source sample, sequenced in a study of spatial heterogeneity in lung cancer. Time point defined: blood at routine non-recurrence follow-up after resection. Material for sequencing was whole RNA from tumor, nontumor lung or frozen PBMC, left unsorted. From the 5' RACE reads, TCRdb called clonotypes with MiXCR, one entry per CDR3 protein. The sample holds more than 95,000 distinct CDR3 sequences, about 12% seen once. Specimen: PBMCs, collected at follow-up. These receptors originate from a male donor with early-stage non-small cell lung cancer.

This clonotype was recorded a few times. The chain is built from TRBV7-3 and TRBJ2-3, with D perhaps TRBD1 or TRBD2 (5 bases each). CDR1 is SGHTA and CDR2 is FQGTGA in the germline V gene. Trimming stripped 5 bases from V and 10 bases from J, with 19 bases between. This CDR3 comprises 14 residues. The CDR3 reads CASSLRDPRDPQYF. The CDR3 coding sequence is TGTGCCAGCAGCCTCCGGGACCCCCGAGACCCGCAGTATTTT. Using reference TRBV7-3 and TRBJ2-3 for the parts outside the CDR3, the full variable domain is GAGVSQTPSNKVTEKGKYVELRCDPISGHTALYWYRQSLGQGPEFLIYFQGTGAADDSGLPNDRFFAVRPEGSVSTLKIQRTERGDSAVYLCASSLRDPRDPQYFGPGTRLTVL.

This clonotype was seen many times. The chain is built from TRBV4-2 and TRBJ2-1; 9 bases fit TRBD2. Germline V lookup: CDR1 LGHNA, CDR2 YNFKEQ. This CDR3 region has 15 residues. V lost 1 base to trimming and J lost 2 bases; unmatched junction nucleotides: 0. CDR3 sequence reads: CASSQGGGAYNEQFF. The CDR3 DNA is TGTGCCAGCAGCCAAGGCGGGGGGGCCTACAATGAGCAGTTCTTC.

This clonotype has just a few counts. The gene calls are TRBV7-9 and TRBJ2-1; 10 bases match TRBD2. The V gene end was trimmed by 6 bases and the J gene end by 1 base; junction bases not matched to a gene: 6. The CDR3 totals 16 residues. Germline V gives CDR1 SEHNR, CDR2 FQNEAQ (reference sequence). Here the CDR3 reads CASSPALAGSYNEQFF. In nucleotides, the CDR3 is TGTGCCAGCAGTCCTGCACTAGCGGGGTCCTACAATGAGCAGTTCTTC.

This chain links TRBV6-2 or TRBV6-3 with TRBJ2-2; D call uncertain. Germline V CDR1 and CDR2: MNHEY, SVGEGT. The CDR3 loop spans 14 amino acids. The V and J ends lost 1 base and 4 bases respectively, with 7 bases between them. As DNA, the CDR3 is TGTGCCAGCAGTTACTTTATGGGCACCGGGGAGCTGTTTTTT. This codes for CASSYFMGTGELFF.

V gene TRBV2 combines with J gene TRBJ1-5; the D is unclear. Trimming stripped 5 bases from V and 7 bases from J, with 21 bases between. This CDR3 contains 16 residues. CDR1 and CDR2 from the germline V gene are SNHLY and FYNNEI. The CDR3 reads CASSFTTVREGQPQHF. Here the CDR3 DNA reads TGTGCCAGCAGTTTTACGACGGTTAGGGAGGGCCAGCCCCAGCATTTT.

This clonotype appeared a few times. The rearrangement uses TRBV10-3 and TRBJ2-1; no reliable D call. V lost 6 bases and J lost 5, with 5 bases in between. The CDR3 is made up of 11 amino acids. Germline CDR1 ENHRY, CDR2 SYGVKD. Here the CDR3 reads CAIREDNEQFF. DNA for the CDR3: TGTGCCATCAGGGAAGACAATGAGCAGTTCTTC.

The CDR3 loop reads CASMEGPGNYGYTF. The CDR3 region has the DNA TGCGCCAGCATGGAGGGGCCGGGTAACTATGGCTACACCTTC. This rearrangement joins TRBV5-1 to TRBJ1-2, with D perhaps matching TRBD1 (5 bases). CDR1 is SGHRS and CDR2 is YFSETQ in the germline V gene. The CDR3 covers 14 residues. Trimming cost V 6 bases and J 1 base, with 13 bases left between them.

This clonotype was detected ten times or more. The CDR3 here is CAAGRANYGYTF. In nucleotides, the CDR3 is TGTGCCGCGGGGAGGGCTAACTATGGCTACACCTTC. J is TRBJ1-2 and V is TRBV3-1; D unclear. Trimming left V 11 bases short and J 0 bases short, with 10 bases between. The CDR3 has 12 residues. Looked up from germline, CDR1 is LGHDT and CDR2 is YNNKEL (reference sequence).